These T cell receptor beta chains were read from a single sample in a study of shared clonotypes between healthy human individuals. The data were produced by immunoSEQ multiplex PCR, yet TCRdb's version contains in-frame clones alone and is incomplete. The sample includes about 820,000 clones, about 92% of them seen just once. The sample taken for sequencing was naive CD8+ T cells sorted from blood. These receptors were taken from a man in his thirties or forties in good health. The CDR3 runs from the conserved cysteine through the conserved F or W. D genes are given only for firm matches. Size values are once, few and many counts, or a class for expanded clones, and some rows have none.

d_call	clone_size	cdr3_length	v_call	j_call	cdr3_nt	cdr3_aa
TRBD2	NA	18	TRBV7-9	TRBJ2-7	TGTGCCAGCAGCGGGGACACTAGCGGGAGTTCTTGGTCCTACGAGCAGTACTTC	CASSGDTSGSSWSYEQYF
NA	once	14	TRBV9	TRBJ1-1	TGTGCCAGCAGCGCGTTCGGCCAAGGCGGTTGGGCTTTCTTT	CASSAFGQGGWAFF
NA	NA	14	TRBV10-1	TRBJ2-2	TGCGCCAGCAGTGCCTGGAAAAACACCGGGGAGCTGTTTTTT	CASSAWKNTGELFF
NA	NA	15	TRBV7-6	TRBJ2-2	TGTGCCAGCAGCTTAGTCTCGACAGGCCCCGGGGAGCTGTTTTTT	CASSLVSTGPGELFF
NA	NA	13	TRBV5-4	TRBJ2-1	TGTGCCAGCAGCTCAGGACAGTACAATGAGCAGTTCTTC	CASSSGQYNEQFF
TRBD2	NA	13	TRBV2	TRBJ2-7	TGTGCCAGCAGTCCCGGGGGGGTAGGCGAGCAGTACTTC	CASSPGGVGEQYF
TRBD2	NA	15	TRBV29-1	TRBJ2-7	TGCAGCGTTGAACCCCTAGCGGGAGAGAACTACGAGCAGTACTTC	CSVEPLAGENYEQYF
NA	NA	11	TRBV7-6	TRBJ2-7	TGTGCCAGCAGCTCCCACGACGAGCAGTACTTC	CASSSHDEQYF
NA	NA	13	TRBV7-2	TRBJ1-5	TGTGCCAGCAGCCTGGACGGAAATCAGCCCCAGCATTTT	CASSLDGNQPQHF
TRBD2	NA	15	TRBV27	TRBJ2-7	TGTGCCAGCAGTTTATCGTTAGCGGGAAGCTACGAGCAGTACTTC	CASSLSLAGSYEQYF
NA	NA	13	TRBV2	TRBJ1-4	TGTGCCGTCCCGGGGCCGGCGAGTGAAAAACTGTTTTTT	CAVPGPASEKLFF
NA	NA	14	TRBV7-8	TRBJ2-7	TGTGCCAGCAGCCCCGGGGGACGGACCTACGAGCAGTACTTC	CASSPGGRTYEQYF
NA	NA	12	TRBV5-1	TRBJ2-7	TGCGCCAGCAGCCCAGACAGACGGGAGCAGTACTTC	CASSPDRREQYF
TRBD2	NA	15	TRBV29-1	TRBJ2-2	TGCAGCGTTGAAGCGAGCGGGGGTCCCGGCGGGGAGCTGTTTTTT	CSVEASGGPGGELFF
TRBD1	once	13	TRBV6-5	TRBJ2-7	TGTGCCAGCAAGGGGACAGGGCCCTACGAGCAGTACTTC	CASKGTGPYEQYF
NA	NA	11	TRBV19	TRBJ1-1	TGTGCCAGTAGCGCCAGGCTAGAAGCTTTCTTT	CASSARLEAFF
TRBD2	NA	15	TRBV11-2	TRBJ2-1	TGTGCCAGCAGACCCGGACTAGGTGCCTATTCTGAGCAGTTCTTC	CASRPGLGAYSEQFF
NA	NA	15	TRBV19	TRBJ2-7	TGTGCCAGTAGTATGGGAGTTGACAGAATCTACGAGCAGTACTTC	CASSMGVDRIYEQYF
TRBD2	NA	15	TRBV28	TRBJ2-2	TGTGCCAGCAGTTCGTCTCGGCGGGGGACCGGGGAGCTGTTTTTT	CASSSSRRGTGELFF
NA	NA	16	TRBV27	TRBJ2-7	TGTGCCAGCAGTTTGTTCTTTAGGACCCCTTCCTACGAGCAGTACTTC	CASSLFFRTPSYEQYF
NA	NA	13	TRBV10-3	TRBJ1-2	TGTGCCATCAGTGAGTCGACAGTCTATGGCTACACCTTC	CAISESTVYGYTF
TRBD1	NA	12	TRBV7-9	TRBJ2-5	TGTGCCAGCAGCTTAGCAGGACAGGCCCAGTACTTC	CASSLAGQAQYF
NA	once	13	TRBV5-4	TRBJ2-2	TGTGCCAGCAGCCCCTCAGGGACCGGGGAGCTGTTTTTT	CASSPSGTGELFF
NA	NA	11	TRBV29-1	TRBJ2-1	TGCAGCCCAAGAACGGACAATGAGCAGTTCTTC	CSPRTDNEQFF
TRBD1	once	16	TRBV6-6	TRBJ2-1	TGTGCCAGCAGTTACTCGAGGGACAGGGGGATCGATGAGCAGTTCTTC	CASSYSRDRGIDEQFF
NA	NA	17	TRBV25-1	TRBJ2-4	TGTGCCAGCAGTGACGACCTCGAGGGTGAAGCCAAAAACATTCAGTACTTC	CASSDDLEGEAKNIQYF